The TCR beta chain described here comes from a study of blood T cells in healthy people across ages. In the case of this clonotype: The antigen is undetermined.

V lost 3 bases, J lost 7 bases, and 7 bases lay in between. This CDR3 has 13 residues. CDR1 and CDR2 from the germline V gene are SGHNT and YENEEA. Primed by a sample-barcoded 5' primer and a J-beta primer mix, a second PCR proceeded for 7 to 11 cycles. TCRdb processed the 5' RACE reads anew with MiXCR; each CDR3 protein has one entry. The table records roughly 500,000 distinct CDR3 sequences, 27% of them present only once. Each individual donor underwent a draw of ten milliliters of peripheral blood. A minimum of 6 million PBMCs was isolated per sample. Study findings and constraints: Total diversity from one million sequenced T cells was likely underestimated.

This sequence originates from a woman between 65 and 79 years old in good health. The chain uses TRBV11-3 and TRBJ1-6; the D is unclear. Material for sequencing was blood. The CDR3 is CASSLWWNSPLHF. The CDR3 coding sequence is TGTGCCAGCAGCTTGTGGTGGAATTCACCCCTCCACTTT.